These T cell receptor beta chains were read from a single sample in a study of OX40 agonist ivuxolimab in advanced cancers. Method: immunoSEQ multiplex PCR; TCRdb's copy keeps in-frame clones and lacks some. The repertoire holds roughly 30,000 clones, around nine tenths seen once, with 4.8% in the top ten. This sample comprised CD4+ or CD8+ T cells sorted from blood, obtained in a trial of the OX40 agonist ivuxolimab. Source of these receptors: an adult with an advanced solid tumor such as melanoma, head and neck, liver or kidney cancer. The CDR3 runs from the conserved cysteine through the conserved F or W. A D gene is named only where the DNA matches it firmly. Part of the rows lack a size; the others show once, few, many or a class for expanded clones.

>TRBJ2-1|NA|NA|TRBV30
TGTGCCTGGAGAAACCGGGTCTACAATGAGCAGTTCTTC
CAWRNRVYNEQFF
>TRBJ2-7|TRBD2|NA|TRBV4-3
TGCGCCAGCAGCCAACGACTAGCGGGAGGACCCTACGAGCAGTACTTC
CASSQRLAGGPYEQYF
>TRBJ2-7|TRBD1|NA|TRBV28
TGTGCCAGCAGTCTCTCGGACAGGGGGCTCTCCTACGAGCAGTACTTC
CASSLSDRGLSYEQYF
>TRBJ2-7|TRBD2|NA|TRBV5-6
TGTGCCAGCAGCTTGCTGGCTAGCGGCTCCTACGAGCAGTACTTC
CASSLLASGSYEQYF
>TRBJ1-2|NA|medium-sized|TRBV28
TGTGCCAGCAGTGGAATCGGGGTCACGGAGGGCTACACCTTC
CASSGIGVTEGYTF
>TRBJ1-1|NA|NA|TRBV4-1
TGCGCCAGCAGCCAATCCAGGGGCCTCAACACTGAAGCTTTCTTT
CASSQSRGLNTEAFF
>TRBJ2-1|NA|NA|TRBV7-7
TGTGCTAGCAGCTTCGATCTGGGCAATGAGCAGTTCTTC
CASSFDLGNEQFF
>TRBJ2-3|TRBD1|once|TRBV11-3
TGTGCCAGCGTGGACAGGGCCTACACAGATACGCAGTATTTT
CASVDRAYTDTQYF
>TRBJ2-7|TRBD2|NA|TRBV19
TGTGCCAGTAGTCCCTTTATAGCGGGAGTGTCCTACGAGCAGTACTTC
CASSPFIAGVSYEQYF
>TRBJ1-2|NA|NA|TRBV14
TGTGCCAGCAGCCTAGGAGGAATTGATGGCTACACCTTC
CASSLGGIDGYTF
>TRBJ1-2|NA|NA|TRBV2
TGTGCCAGCAAAACAGGGTGGAACTATGGCTACACCTTC
CASKTGWNYGYTF
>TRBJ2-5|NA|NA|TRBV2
TGTGCCAGCAGTGAAGCCGGGGGTCAAGAGACCCAGTACTTC
CASSEAGGQETQYF
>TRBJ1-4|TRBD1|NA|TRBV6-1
TGTGCCAGCACCGGAGACAGGGAGGGTGAAAAACTGTTTTTT
CASTGDREGEKLFF
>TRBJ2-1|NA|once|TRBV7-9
TGTGCCAGCAGCTTAGATTTATACGATCAGTTCTTC
CASSLDLYDQFF
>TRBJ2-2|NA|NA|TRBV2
TGTGTGATACCGGCGAACACCGGGGAGCTGTTTTTT
CVIPANTGELFF
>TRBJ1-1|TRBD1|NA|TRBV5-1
TGCGCCAGCAGCTTACAGGGGGCCACTGAAGCTTTCTTT
CASSLQGATEAFF
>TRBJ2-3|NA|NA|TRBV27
TGTGCCAGCAGTTTTGGCACTTCAGATACGCAGTATTTT
CASSFGTSDTQYF
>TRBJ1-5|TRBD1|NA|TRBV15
TGTGCCACCAGCAGAGATTCGAATACAGGGGACGGTAATCAGCCCCAGCATTTT
CATSRDSNTGDGNQPQHF
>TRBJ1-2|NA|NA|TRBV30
TGTGCCTGGAGTGGAGAAAGGGCTGGCTACACCTTC
CAWSGERAGYTF
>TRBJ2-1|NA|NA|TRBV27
TGTGCCAGCAGTTTACGCACAGGGTCATGCAATGAGCAGTTCTTC
CASSLRTGSCNEQFF
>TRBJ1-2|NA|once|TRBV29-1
TGCAGCGTGGACGACTTGGGTAGGGTGGGAGGCTACACCTTC
CSVDDLGRVGGYTF
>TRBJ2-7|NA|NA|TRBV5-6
TGTGCCAGCAGCTTAAGACAGGCCTACGAGCAGTACTTC
CASSLRQAYEQYF
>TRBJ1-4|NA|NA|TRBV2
TGTGCCAGCAGTCTCCGGGACACACCAACTAATGAAAAACTGTTTTTT
CASSLRDTPTNEKLFF
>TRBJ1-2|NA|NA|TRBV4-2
TGTGCCAGCAGCCAAGAGGGGACTCCGAACTATGGCTACACCTTC
CASSQEGTPNYGYTF
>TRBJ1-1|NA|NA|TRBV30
TGTGCCTGGAGTGTAACGGGGGTTTTGAGAACTGAAGCTTTCTTT
CAWSVTGVLRTEAFF
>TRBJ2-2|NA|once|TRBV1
TGCACCAGCAGCCGCCCCACGGGGATCGGGGAGCTGTTTTTT
CTSSRPTGIGELFF
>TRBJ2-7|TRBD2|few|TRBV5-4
TGTGCCAGCAGTAGCGGGAACTCCTACGAGCAGTACTTC
CASSSGNSYEQYF
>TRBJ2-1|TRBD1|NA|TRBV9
TGTGCCAGCAGCGCCGGGACAGCCCACAATGAGCAGTTCTTC
CASSAGTAHNEQFF
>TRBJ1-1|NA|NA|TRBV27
TGTGCCAGCAGTTTGCAAGGCACTGAAGCTTTCTTT
CASSLQGTEAFF
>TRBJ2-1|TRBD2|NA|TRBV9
TGTGCCAGCAGCGGTGAAGTAGCGGGAGGGAAATACAATGAGCAGTTCTTC
CASSGEVAGGKYNEQFF
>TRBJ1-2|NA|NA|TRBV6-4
TGTGCCAGCAGTGACTATCTGCTTCCTAACTATGGCTACACCTTC
CASSDYLLPNYGYTF
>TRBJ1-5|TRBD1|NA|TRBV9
TGTGCCAGCGGGGACAGCTATAGCAATCAGCCCCAGCATTTT
CASGDSYSNQPQHF
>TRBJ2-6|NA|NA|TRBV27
TGTGCCAGCAGTATAGGGTGGCACTCTGGGGCCAACGTCCTGACTTTC
CASSIGWHSGANVLTF
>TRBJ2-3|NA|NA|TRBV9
TGTGCCAGCAGCCTAGCGCCCACAGATACGCAGTATTTT
CASSLAPTDTQYF
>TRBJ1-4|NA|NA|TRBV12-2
TGTGCAAGTCGCTTGAGGAGGGGTAAACTGTTTTTT
CASRLRRGKLFF
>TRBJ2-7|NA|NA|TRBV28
TGTGCCAGCAGCCCCCGGAGTGTGGGTTGGGAGTACTTC
CASSPRSVGWEYF
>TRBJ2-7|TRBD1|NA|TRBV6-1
TGTGCCAGCAGTGAAGCCCCCACAGGGGGCATCGACGAGCAGTACTTC
CASSEAPTGGIDEQYF
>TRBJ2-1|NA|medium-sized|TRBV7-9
TGTGCCAGCTTCAGGGCCCATGAGCAGTTCTTC
CASFRAHEQFF
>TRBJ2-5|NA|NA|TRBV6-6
TGTGCCAGCAGCCTCGGACAGCAAGAGACCCAGTACTTC
CASSLGQQETQYF
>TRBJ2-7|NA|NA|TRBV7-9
TGTGCCAGCAGCTTTTCGCAGGAGCAGTACTTC
CASSFSQEQYF
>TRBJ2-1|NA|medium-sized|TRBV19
TGTGCCAGTAGTTTCTTCGACTACAATGAGCAGTTCTTC
CASSFFDYNEQFF
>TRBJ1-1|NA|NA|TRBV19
TGTGCCAGTAGTATTGGGGTACTTGAAGCTTTCTTT
CASSIGVLEAFF
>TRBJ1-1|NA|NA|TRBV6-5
TGTGCCAGCAGTTACTCTGCGGAGTTGAACACTGAAGCTTTCTTT
CASSYSAELNTEAFF
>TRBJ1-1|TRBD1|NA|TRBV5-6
TGTGCCAGCAGCCCGACAGGGACAACTGAAGCTTTCTTT
CASSPTGTTEAFF
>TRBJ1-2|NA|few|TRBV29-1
TGCAGCGCTACGCCCGACGGAGACCAATGGTATGGCTACACCTTC
CSATPDGDQWYGYTF
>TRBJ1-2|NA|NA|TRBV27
TGTGCCAGCCCCCTCGAACAGGTAAACTATGGCTACACCTTC
CASPLEQVNYGYTF
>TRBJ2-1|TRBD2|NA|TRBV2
TGTGCCAGCAGCCGCTTTGCGGGAGGGCGTGAGCAGTTCTTC
CASSRFAGGREQFF